Below, 14 T cell receptor beta chains from the same sample are listed, as sequenced in a study of T cell responses to AZD1222 COVID-19 vaccine. The assay was immunoSEQ multiplex PCR, and TCRdb's table has in-frame clones only and misses some. The sample lists roughly 180,000 clones; about nine tenths were seen once. Sequencing was performed on peripheral blood, taken on day 0 of AZD1222 vaccination. These receptors came from an adult in good health.

V and J are TRBV11-2 and TRBJ1-6; perhaps TRBD1 as D (5 bases). Germline V gene data show CDR1 as SGHAT and CDR2 as FQNNGV. The CDR3 is 17 amino acids. V lost 1 base and J 0 bases, leaving 10 bases between the germline ends. CDR3 sequence: CASSLGVGTSYNSPLHF. DNA of the CDR3: TGTGCCAGCAGCTTAGGGGTGGGGACCTCCTATAATTCACCCCTCCACTTT.

This sequence joins TRBV9 and TRBJ1-6, with D perhaps matching TRBD1 (6 bases). The germline V and J ends were trimmed by 4 bases and 7 bases, with 21 bases remaining between them. Germline V gene lookup returns CDR1 SGDLS and CDR2 YYNGEE. The CDR3 spans 17 residues. CDR3: CASSSSIKGGNNSPLHF. Written as DNA, the CDR3 is TGTGCCAGCAGCTCCTCCATTAAGGGGGGGAACAATTCACCCCTCCACTTT.

V usage is TRBV19 and J usage is TRBJ1-1; D may be TRBD1 (6 bases). The CDR3 is 13 amino acids. The germline CDR1 and CDR2 sequences are LNHDA and SQIVND (reference sequence). Trimming stripped 6 bases from V and 7 bases from J, with 15 bases between. CDR3 loop: CASSRGGLGEAFF. In DNA, the CDR3 is TGTGCCAGTAGCCGGGGGGGGCTTGGTGAAGCTTTCTTT.

This clone was observed a single time. The chain links TRBV20-1 to TRBJ2-7; D uncertain. The germline CDR1 and CDR2 sequences are DFQATT and SNEGSKA (reference sequence). The CDR3 sequence is 12 residues long. Trimming shortened V by 3 bases and J by 3 bases, and 9 bases separated the two germline ends. The CDR3 reads CSASGQNYEQYF. The CDR3 DNA reads TGCAGTGCTAGTGGCCAAAACTACGAGCAGTACTTC.

CDR3 nucleotide sequence: TGTGCCAGCAGCTTAGGAAGCGGGTCCGCCTACGAGCAGTACTTC. Protein sequence: CASSLGSGSAYEQYF. The chain couples TRBV7-9 to TRBJ2-7, with TRBD2 as a possible D gene (6 bases). Germline V gene sequence: CDR1 SEHNR, CDR2 FQNEAQ (reference sequence). This CDR3 spans 15 amino acids. V gave up 1 base and J gave up 2 bases, with 12 bases separating them.

The chain combines TRBV5-1 with TRBJ2-6; the match to TRBD1 covers 7 bases. The CDR3 covers 18 residues. V dropped 4 bases and J dropped 1; count of bases not matched to a gene: 11. Germline lookup yields CDR1 SGHRS and CDR2 YFSETQ. Here the CDR3 reads CASSGTTGPLSGANVLTF. The CDR3 nucleotides are TGCGCCAGCAGCGGTACGACAGGGCCTCTTTCTGGGGCCAACGTCCTGACTTTC.

The rearrangement uses TRBV6-1 and TRBJ2-2; TRBD1 matches 10 bases. Germline V gene data show CDR1 as MNHNS and CDR2 as SASEGT. Trimming removed 1 base from V and 7 bases from J; junction bases left unmatched: 9. This CDR3 has 17 residues. DNA for the CDR3: TGTGCCAGCAGTGAAGAGCTCGGGGACAGGGGAATCGGGGAGCTGTTTTTT. Amino acid sequence: CASSEELGDRGIGELFF.

This chain uses TRBV29-1 with TRBJ2-3; D is undetermined. Germline-derived CDR1 and CDR2 are SQVTM and ANQGSEA. CDR3 length equals 13 residues. Trimming cost V 1 base and J 2 bases, with 7 bases left between them. CDR3 bases: TGCAGCGTTGAAGGGCCGGACACAGATACGCAGTATTTT. Protein product: CSVEGPDTDTQYF.

This sequence joins TRBV24-1 and TRBJ2-2; 7 nucleotides line up with TRBD1. CDR1 and CDR2 (germline): KGHDR, SFDVKD. The CDR3 is 16 amino acids. Losses at the gene ends were 2 bases for V and 3 bases for J; bases not matched to a gene: 5. DNA for the CDR3: TGTGCCACCAGTGATTCACAGGGGCGGGACACCGGGGAGCTGTTTTTT. Translation gives CATSDSQGRDTGELFF.

The V and J genes are TRBV3-1 (or the pseudogene TRBV3-2) and TRBJ2-3, with TRBD2 matching 11 bases. The trim removed 5 bases at V and 2 bases at J, leaving 15 bases unmatched. The germline V gene encodes CDR1 LGHDT and CDR2 YNNKEL (reference sequence). The CDR3 totals 19 residues. The CDR3 coding sequence is TGTGCCAGCAGCTCGGGCGGATTAGCGGGAGGGGGGGCCACAGATACGCAGTATTTT. This codes for CASSSGGLAGGGATDTQYF.

V and J are TRBV2 and TRBJ1-2, with a possible D match to TRBD1 (5 bases). V lost 7 bases and J 4 bases, leaving 13 bases between the germline ends. CDR3 length: 13 amino acids. The germline V gene has CDR1 SNHLY and CDR2 FYNNEI. The CDR3 DNA reads as TGTGCCAGCAATCCAGGGACCCGCTATGGCTACACCTTC. This translates into CASNPGTRYGYTF.

This clone was observed once. The chain employs TRBV12-5 and TRBJ1-1; TRBD1 agrees at 9 bases. The CDR3 is made up of 15 amino acids. Germline V gives CDR1 LGHNT, CDR2 FRNRAP. V lost 2 bases, J lost 4 bases, and 5 bases stayed unmatched. The CDR3 loop reads CASGLTRTGATEAFF. The CDR3 DNA sequence: TGTGCTAGTGGTTTGACCCGGACAGGGGCCACTGAAGCTTTCTTT.

The J gene is TRBJ2-1, the V gene TRBV7-9, with D perhaps TRBD2 (6 bases). The CDR3 extends over 12 amino acids. Trimming pared 6 bases from V and 10 bases from J, leaving 13 bases between. The germline CDR1 and CDR2 sequences are SEHNR and FQNEAQ (reference sequence). CDR3 protein: CASRSSSAEQFF. Here the CDR3 DNA reads TGTGCCAGCAGATCCTCTAGCGCCGAGCAGTTCTTC.

The chain combines TRBV2 with TRBJ2-7; D uncertain. Germline V gene sequence: CDR1 SNHLY, CDR2 FYNNEI. The CDR3 totals 10 residues. Trimming cost V 8 bases and J 4 bases, with 6 bases left between them. For the CDR3, the DNA is TGTGCCAGCGGCCTTTACGAGCAGTACTTC. This translates into CASGLYEQYF.